Included here is one T cell receptor beta chain sequence, with context. This clone has only a few counts. Its antigen has not been determined. Per-nucleotide qualities are absent, and no much larger clonotype sits a single base away. A single peripheral blood draw of 95 to 150 mL on average was collected from each donor into heparinised tubes. A BD FACSAria II and a panel including CD45RO, CCR7, CD25, CD127, CD95 and CD27 were used to sort naive, central memory, regulatory and stem cell-like memory CD4+ T cells. Purity was above 95% for every sorted population. Right away, PBMCs were isolated by Lymphoprep density gradient centrifugation and were stained directly, with no culture step. Samples were stained and sorted in pairs, with one healthy donor and one patient per experiment, so that batch effects were minimized. The entire isolated RNA was reverse transcribed using the High Capacity cDNA Reverse Transcription Kit, and thus expressed TCRB transcripts were sequenced. Naive, central memory and regulatory T cell samples underwent deep immunoSEQ sequencing, averaging about 3.5 million total reads per sample. After sorted cells were lysed in RLT buffer, RNA was extracted with DNase-treated RNeasy Micro or Mini kits, with the choice depending on cell number. To prevent cross-contamination, each cell subset was processed individually, whereas patient and healthy donor samples were processed jointly. TCRB sequences were amplified from cDNA with the immunoSEQ multiplex PCR, producing 87-bp fragments spanning the CDR3 region. Amplicons were sequenced on the Illumina HiSeq platform. Regarding the original processing steps: Synthetic template baselines were used to correct PCR bias computationally, reads within Hamming distance 2 were collapsed together, and singletons that could not be merged were discarded. By aligning reads against IMGT, V, D and J genes, CDR3 length, and insertions or deletions at six rearrangement sites were assigned. Within each subset, clonotype counts were normalized to the number of sorted cells before true diversity and Gini coefficients were calculated with the tcR R package. The overlap coefficient, calculated on TCRB nucleotide sequences, was used to measure repertoire sharing. Out-of-frame TCRB sequences from naive cells were analyzed as a proxy for the pre-selection repertoire. The table was pulled from immuneACCESS by TCRdb, which kept in-frame rearrangements only. Such tables lose some clones; where checked, under half of the loss comes from unresolved V genes, and the rest has no known cause. V and J calls and clone size are as listed in that table; D and trimming were resolved from the DNA. In this sample the table shows a few hundred thousand clones, around 10% of which occur a single time. The ten top clones hold approximately 0.016% of the sample.

This record comes from a study of beta chain features in type 1 diabetes listed by TCRdb under 2018. At the level of the whole study: Mean age, gender distribution, total cell number and subset yield did not differ between patients and healthy donors. A total of roughly 100,000,000 sorted cells were examined across all samples, and the number of cells per subset was strongly correlated with RNA yield. In the study, TCRB repertoires of sorted circulating CD4+ T cell subsets from recently diagnosed type 1 diabetes patients were compared with those of matched healthy donors. Regulatory and stem cell-like memory subsets were obtained from only 8 patients and roughly eight healthy donors, while naive and central memory subsets were obtained from all 28 donors.

General study outcomes and caveats: Type 1 diabetes patients showed a moderate but significant shortening of TCRB CDR3 length in all four CD4+ subsets. At VDJ recombination sites, type 1 diabetes patients had fewer insertions and more deleted nucleotides, which implies abnormalities in thymic rearrangement. PCR might favor shorter templates, but patient and control samples were amplified and corrected together, so any skew would affect both groups equally. Because the HLA sub-analyses included only small numbers of individuals, any influence of HLA type on TCRB rearrangement was left unresolved. Because cDNA was sequenced instead of genomic DNA, activated cells with high expression could be over-represented, although the groups did not differ in activation or CD3 levels. Naive, central memory and regulatory TCRB repertoires appeared to be more alike among patients than among healthy donors.

From its cysteine to its phenylalanine, the CDR3 spans 15 amino acids. The only DNA kept is the CDR3, 45 bases in frame from the first base. Sequences SGHNT (CDR1) and YYREEE (CDR2) are obtained from the germline V gene (reference sequence). V lost 5 bases and J lost 0 bases, and the count of bases not matched to a germline gene is 5. Sequenced material: naive CD4+ T cells from blood. Sample cell subset or site, as interpreted from the label and publication: true naive CD4+ T cells. The sequence links TRBV5-4 to TRBJ2-3; 8 bases in the junction line up with TRBD2. The TCR was taken from a woman younger than 45 in good health. In nucleotide form, the sequence is TGTGCCAGCAGTTCTTCTAGCGGGAGCACAGATACGCAGTATTTT. This codes for CASSSSSGSTDTQYF.